The TCR beta chain under discussion was sequenced for a study of T cell responses to AZD1222 COVID-19 vaccine. Trimming pared 3 bases from V and 5 bases from J, leaving 2 bases between. The CDR3 is made up of 12 amino acids. Germline values: CDR1 SGHTA, CDR2 FQGTGA. Findings and limits, study-wide: Baseline seropositives among AZD1222 recipients totaled only five or six.

The data were produced by immunoSEQ multiplex PCR, yet TCRdb's version contains in-frame clones alone and is incomplete. The table includes under 200,000 clones, more than 90% detected once. Details on this clone: The target antigen is unknown.

The sequence came from an adult who received the MenACWY meningococcal vaccine as a control. The chain uses TRBV7-3 and TRBJ1-6; no definite D call. The sequences come from peripheral blood, collected 28 days after the second dose of the MenACWY control vaccine. CDR3 amino acids: CASSFNNSPLHF. Here the CDR3 DNA reads TGTGCCAGCAGCTTCAATAATTCACCCCTCCACTTT.